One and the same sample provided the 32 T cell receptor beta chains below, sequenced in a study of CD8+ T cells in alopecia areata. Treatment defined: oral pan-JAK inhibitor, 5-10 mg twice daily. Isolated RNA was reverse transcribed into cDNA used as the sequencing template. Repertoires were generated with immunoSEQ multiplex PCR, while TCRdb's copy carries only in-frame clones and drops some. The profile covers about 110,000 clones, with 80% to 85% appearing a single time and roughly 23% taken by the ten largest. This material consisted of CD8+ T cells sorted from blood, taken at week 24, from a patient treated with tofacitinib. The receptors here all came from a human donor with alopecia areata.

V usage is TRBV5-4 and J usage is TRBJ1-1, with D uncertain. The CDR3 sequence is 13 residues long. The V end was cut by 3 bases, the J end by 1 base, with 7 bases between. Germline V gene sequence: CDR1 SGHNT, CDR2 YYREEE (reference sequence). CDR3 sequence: CASSSSENTEAFF. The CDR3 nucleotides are TGTGCCAGCAGCTCATCAGAGAACACTGAAGCTTTCTTT. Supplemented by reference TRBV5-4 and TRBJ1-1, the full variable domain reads ETGVTQSPTHLIKTRGQQVTLRCSSQSGHNTVSWYQQALGQGPQFIFQYYREEENGRGNFPPRFSGLQFPNYSSELNVNALELDDSALYLCASSSSENTEAFFGQGTRLTVV.

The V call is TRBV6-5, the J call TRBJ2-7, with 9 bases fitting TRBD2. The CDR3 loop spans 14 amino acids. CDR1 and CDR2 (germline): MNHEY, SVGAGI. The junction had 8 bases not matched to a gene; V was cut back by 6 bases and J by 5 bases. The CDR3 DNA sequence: TGTGCCAGCAGCCCTAGCGGGGACGGGCACGAGCAGTACTTC. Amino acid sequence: CASSPSGDGHEQYF.

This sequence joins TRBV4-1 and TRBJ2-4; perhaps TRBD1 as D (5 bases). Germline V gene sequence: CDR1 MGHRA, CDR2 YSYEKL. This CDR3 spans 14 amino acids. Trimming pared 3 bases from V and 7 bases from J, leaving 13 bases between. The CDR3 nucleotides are TGCGCCAGCAGCCAGACAGACCAATTCAACATTCAGTACTTC. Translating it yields CASSQTDQFNIQYF.

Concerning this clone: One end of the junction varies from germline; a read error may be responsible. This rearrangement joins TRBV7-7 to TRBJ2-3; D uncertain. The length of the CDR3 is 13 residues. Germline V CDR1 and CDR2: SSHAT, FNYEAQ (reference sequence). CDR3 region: CASSLVRTDTQYF. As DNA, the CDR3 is TGTGCTAGCAGCTTAGTGCGCACAGATACGCAGTATTTT.

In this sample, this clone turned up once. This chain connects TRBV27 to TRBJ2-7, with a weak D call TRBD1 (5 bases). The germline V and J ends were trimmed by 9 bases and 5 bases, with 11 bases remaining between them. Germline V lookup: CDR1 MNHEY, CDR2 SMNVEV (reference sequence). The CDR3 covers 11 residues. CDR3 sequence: CASGHGDEQYF. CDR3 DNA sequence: TGTGCCAGTGGACATGGAGACGAGCAGTACTTC.

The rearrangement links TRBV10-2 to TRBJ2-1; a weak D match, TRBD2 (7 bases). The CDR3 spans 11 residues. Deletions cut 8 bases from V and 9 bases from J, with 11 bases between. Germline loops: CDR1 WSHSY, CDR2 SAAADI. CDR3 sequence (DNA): TGCGCCAGCGGGGGGGGCCTTGAGCAGTTCTTC. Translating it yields CASGGGLEQFF.

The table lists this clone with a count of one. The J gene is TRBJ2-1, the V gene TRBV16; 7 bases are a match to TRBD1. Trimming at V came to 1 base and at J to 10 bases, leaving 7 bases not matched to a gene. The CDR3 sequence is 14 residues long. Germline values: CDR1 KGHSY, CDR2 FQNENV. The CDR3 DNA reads TGTGCCAGCAGCCAATGGCAGGGGGTGAGGGAGCAGTTCTTC. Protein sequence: CASSQWQGVREQFF.

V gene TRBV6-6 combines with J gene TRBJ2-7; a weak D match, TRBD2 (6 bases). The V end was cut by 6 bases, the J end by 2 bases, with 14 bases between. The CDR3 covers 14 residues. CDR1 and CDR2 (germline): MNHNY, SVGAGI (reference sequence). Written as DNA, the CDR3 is TGTGCCAGCAGGGGACTTCACTCCACCTACGAGCAGTACTTC. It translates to CASRGLHSTYEQYF.

The CDR3 reads CASSHPPWRGDYEQYF. In DNA, the CDR3 is TGCGCCAGCAGTCATCCCCCCTGGCGGGGGGACTACGAGCAGTACTTC. V is TRBV23-1 and J is TRBJ2-7; TRBD2 matches at 8 bases. TRBV23-1 is treated as an ORF (open reading frame) with a function not yet certain. J lost 3 bases, V lost 3 bases, and 10 bases had no gene match. This CDR3 spans 16 amino acids.

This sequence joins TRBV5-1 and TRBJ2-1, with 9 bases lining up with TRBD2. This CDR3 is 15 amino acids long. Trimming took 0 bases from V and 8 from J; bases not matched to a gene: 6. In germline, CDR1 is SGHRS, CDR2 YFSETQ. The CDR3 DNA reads TGCGCCAGCAGCTTGGGGACTAGCGAGGGGGATGAGCAGTTCTTC. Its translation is CASSLGTSEGDEQFF.

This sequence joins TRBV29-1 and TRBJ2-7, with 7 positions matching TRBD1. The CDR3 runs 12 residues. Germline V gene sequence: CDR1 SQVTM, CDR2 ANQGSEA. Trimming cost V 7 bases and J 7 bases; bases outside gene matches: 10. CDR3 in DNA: TGCAGCGCCGGGACAGCCGGCGGGGAGCAGTACTTC. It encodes CSAGTAGGEQYF.

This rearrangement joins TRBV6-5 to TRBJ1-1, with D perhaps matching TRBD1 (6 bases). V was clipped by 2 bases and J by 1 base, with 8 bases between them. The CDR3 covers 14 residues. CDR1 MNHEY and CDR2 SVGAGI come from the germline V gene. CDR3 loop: CASSYRGANTEAFF. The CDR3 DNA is TGTGCCAGCAGTTACAGGGGGGCGAACACTGAAGCTTTCTTT.

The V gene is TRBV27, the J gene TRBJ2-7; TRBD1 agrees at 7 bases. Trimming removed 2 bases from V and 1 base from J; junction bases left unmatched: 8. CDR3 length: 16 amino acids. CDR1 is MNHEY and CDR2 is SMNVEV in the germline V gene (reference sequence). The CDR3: CASSLTPTQGSYEQYF. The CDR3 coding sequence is TGTGCCAGCAGTTTAACACCTACACAGGGGTCCTACGAGCAGTACTTC.

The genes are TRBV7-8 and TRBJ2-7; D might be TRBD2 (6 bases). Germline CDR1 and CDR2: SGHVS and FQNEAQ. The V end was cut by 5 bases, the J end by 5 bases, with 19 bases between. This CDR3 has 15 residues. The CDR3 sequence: CASSPPGLPVHEQYF. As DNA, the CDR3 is TGTGCCAGCAGCCCTCCGGGACTTCCTGTCCACGAGCAGTACTTC.

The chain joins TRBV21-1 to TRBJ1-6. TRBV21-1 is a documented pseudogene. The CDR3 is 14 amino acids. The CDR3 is CASSKGDLNSPLHF. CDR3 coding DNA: TGTGCCAGCAGCAAAGGGGACCTCAATTCACCCCTCCACTTT.

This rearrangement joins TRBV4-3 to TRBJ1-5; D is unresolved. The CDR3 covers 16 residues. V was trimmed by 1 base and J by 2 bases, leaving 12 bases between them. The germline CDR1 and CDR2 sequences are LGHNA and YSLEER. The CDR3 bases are TGCGCCAGCAGCCAAGTACCCGTCCATGGCAATCAGCCCCAGCATTTT. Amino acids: CASSQVPVHGNQPQHF.

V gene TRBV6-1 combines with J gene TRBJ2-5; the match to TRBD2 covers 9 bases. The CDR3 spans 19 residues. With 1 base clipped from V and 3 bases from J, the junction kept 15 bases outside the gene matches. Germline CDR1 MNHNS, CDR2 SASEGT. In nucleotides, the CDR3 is TGTGCCAGCAGTGAAGGAGGGTGGTTGGCGGGGGGGCCCAAAGAGACCCAGTACTTC. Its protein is CASSEGGWLAGGPKETQYF.

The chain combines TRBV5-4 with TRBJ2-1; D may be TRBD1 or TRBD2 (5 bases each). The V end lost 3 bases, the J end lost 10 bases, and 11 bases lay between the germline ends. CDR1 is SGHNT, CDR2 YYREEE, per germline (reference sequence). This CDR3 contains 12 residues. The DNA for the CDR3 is TGTGCCAGCAGCTGGGGGATCCGGGAGCAGTTCTTC. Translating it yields CASSWGIREQFF. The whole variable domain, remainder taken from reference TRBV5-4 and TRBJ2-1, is ETGVTQSPTHLIKTRGQQVTLRCSSQSGHNTVSWYQQALGQGPQFIFQYYREEENGRGNFPPRFSGLQFPNYSSELNVNALELDDSALYLCASSWGIREQFFGPGTRLTVL.

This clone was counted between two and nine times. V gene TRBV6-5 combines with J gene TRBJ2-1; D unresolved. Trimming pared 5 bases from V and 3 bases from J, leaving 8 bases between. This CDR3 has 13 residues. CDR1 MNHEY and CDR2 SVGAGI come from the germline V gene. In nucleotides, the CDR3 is TGTGCCAGCAGTCCTTTATACTACAATGAGCAGTTCTTC. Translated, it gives CASSPLYYNEQFF.

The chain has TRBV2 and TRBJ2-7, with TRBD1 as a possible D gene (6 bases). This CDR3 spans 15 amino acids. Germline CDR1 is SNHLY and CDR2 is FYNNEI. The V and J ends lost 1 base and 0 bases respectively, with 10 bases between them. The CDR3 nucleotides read TGTGCCAGCAGTGAAGGCGCAGGGGACTCCTACGAGCAGTACTTC. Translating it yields CASSEGAGDSYEQYF. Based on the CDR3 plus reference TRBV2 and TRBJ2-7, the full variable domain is EPEVTQTPSHQVTQMGQEVILRCVPISNHLYFYWYRQILGQKVEFLVSFYNNEISEKSEIFDDQFSVERPDGSNFTLKIRSTKLEDSAMYFCASSEGAGDSYEQYFGPGTRLTVT.

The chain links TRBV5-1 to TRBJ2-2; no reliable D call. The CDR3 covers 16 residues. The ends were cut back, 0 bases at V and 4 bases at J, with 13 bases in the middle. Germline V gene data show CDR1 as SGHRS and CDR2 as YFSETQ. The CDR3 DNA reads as TGCGCCAGCAGCTTGGATGATGTAGTGAGCACCGGGGAGCTGTTTTTT. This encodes CASSLDDVVSTGELFF.

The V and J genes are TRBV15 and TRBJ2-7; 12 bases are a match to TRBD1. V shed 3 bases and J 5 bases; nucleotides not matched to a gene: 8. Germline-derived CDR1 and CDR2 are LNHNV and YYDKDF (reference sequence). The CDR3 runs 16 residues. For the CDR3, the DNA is TGTGCCACCAGCAGTTTAGGGGGGACAGGGGGCGACGAGCAGTACTTC. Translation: CATSSLGGTGGDEQYF.

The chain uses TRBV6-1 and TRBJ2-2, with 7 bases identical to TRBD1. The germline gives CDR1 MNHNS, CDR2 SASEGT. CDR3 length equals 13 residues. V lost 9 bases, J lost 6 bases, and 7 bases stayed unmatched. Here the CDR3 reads CASRKDRSGELFF. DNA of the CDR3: TGTGCCAGTAGGAAGGACAGGTCCGGGGAGCTGTTTTTT.

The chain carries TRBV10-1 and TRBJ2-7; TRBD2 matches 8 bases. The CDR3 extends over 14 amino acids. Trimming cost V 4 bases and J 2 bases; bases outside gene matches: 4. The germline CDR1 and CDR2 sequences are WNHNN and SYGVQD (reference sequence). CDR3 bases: TGCGCCAGCAGTGCGGGACTAGGGGCCTACGAGCAGTACTTC. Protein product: CASSAGLGAYEQYF.

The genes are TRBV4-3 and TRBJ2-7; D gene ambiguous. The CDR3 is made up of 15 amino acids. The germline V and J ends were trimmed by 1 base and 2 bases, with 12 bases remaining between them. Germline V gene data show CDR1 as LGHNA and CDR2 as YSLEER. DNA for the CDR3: TGCGCCAGCAGCCAAGGGGTGTGGGTAGCCTACGAGCAGTACTTC. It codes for CASSQGVWVAYEQYF.

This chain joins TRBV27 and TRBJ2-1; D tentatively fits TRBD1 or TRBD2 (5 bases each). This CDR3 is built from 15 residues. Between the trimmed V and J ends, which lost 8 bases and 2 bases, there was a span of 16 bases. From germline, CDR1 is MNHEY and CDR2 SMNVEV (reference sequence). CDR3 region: CASAPLTGPYNEQFF. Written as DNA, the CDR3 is TGTGCCAGCGCCCCCCTGACGGGGCCCTACAATGAGCAGTTCTTC.

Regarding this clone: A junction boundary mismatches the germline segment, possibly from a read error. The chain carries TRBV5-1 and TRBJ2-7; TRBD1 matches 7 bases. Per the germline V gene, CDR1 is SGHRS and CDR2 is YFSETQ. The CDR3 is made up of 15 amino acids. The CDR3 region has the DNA TGCGCCAGCAGCTTGGCCGGGACAGTCTCCTACGGGCAGTACTTC. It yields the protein CASSLAGTVSYGQYF. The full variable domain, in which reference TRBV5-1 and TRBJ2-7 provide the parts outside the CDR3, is KAGVTQTPRYLIKTRGQQVTLSCSPISGHRSVSWYQQTPGQGLQFLFEYFSETQRNKGNFPGRFSGRQFSNSRSEMNVSTLELGDSALYLCASSLAGTVSYGQYFGPGTRLTVT.

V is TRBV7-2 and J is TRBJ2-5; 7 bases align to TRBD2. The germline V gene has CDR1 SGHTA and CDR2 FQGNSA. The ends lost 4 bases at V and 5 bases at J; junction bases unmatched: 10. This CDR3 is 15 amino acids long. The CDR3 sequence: CASSSWASGLETQYF. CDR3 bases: TGTGCCAGCAGCTCATGGGCTAGCGGTTTGGAGACCCAGTACTTC.

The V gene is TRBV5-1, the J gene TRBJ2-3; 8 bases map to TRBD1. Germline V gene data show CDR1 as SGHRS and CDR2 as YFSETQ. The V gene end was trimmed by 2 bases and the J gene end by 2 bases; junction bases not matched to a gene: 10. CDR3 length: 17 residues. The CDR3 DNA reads TGCGCCAGCAGCTTCTCTCAGGGGGCGTTCCACACAGATACGCAGTATTTT. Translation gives CASSFSQGAFHTDTQYF.

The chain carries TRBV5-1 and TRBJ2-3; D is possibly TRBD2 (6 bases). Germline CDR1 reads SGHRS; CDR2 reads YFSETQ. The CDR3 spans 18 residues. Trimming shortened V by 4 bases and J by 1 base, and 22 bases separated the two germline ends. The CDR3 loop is CASSPLVWGVLGTDTQYF. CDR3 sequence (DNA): TGCGCCAGCAGCCCTTTGGTCTGGGGGGTACTTGGCACAGATACGCAGTATTTT.

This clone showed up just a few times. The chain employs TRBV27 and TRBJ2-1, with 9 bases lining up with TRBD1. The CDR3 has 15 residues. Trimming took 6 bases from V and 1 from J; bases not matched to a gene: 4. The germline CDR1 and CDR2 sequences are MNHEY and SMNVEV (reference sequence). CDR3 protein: CASRTGGSSYNEQFF. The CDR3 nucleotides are TGTGCCAGCAGAACAGGGGGCTCGTCCTACAATGAGCAGTTCTTC.

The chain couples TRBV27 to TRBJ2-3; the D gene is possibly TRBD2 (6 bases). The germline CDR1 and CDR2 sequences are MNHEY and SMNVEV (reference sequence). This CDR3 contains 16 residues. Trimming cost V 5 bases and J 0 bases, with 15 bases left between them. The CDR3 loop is CASSPLSGTSTDTQYF. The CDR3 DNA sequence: TGTGCCAGCAGTCCCCTTTCGGGGACTAGCACAGATACGCAGTATTTT.